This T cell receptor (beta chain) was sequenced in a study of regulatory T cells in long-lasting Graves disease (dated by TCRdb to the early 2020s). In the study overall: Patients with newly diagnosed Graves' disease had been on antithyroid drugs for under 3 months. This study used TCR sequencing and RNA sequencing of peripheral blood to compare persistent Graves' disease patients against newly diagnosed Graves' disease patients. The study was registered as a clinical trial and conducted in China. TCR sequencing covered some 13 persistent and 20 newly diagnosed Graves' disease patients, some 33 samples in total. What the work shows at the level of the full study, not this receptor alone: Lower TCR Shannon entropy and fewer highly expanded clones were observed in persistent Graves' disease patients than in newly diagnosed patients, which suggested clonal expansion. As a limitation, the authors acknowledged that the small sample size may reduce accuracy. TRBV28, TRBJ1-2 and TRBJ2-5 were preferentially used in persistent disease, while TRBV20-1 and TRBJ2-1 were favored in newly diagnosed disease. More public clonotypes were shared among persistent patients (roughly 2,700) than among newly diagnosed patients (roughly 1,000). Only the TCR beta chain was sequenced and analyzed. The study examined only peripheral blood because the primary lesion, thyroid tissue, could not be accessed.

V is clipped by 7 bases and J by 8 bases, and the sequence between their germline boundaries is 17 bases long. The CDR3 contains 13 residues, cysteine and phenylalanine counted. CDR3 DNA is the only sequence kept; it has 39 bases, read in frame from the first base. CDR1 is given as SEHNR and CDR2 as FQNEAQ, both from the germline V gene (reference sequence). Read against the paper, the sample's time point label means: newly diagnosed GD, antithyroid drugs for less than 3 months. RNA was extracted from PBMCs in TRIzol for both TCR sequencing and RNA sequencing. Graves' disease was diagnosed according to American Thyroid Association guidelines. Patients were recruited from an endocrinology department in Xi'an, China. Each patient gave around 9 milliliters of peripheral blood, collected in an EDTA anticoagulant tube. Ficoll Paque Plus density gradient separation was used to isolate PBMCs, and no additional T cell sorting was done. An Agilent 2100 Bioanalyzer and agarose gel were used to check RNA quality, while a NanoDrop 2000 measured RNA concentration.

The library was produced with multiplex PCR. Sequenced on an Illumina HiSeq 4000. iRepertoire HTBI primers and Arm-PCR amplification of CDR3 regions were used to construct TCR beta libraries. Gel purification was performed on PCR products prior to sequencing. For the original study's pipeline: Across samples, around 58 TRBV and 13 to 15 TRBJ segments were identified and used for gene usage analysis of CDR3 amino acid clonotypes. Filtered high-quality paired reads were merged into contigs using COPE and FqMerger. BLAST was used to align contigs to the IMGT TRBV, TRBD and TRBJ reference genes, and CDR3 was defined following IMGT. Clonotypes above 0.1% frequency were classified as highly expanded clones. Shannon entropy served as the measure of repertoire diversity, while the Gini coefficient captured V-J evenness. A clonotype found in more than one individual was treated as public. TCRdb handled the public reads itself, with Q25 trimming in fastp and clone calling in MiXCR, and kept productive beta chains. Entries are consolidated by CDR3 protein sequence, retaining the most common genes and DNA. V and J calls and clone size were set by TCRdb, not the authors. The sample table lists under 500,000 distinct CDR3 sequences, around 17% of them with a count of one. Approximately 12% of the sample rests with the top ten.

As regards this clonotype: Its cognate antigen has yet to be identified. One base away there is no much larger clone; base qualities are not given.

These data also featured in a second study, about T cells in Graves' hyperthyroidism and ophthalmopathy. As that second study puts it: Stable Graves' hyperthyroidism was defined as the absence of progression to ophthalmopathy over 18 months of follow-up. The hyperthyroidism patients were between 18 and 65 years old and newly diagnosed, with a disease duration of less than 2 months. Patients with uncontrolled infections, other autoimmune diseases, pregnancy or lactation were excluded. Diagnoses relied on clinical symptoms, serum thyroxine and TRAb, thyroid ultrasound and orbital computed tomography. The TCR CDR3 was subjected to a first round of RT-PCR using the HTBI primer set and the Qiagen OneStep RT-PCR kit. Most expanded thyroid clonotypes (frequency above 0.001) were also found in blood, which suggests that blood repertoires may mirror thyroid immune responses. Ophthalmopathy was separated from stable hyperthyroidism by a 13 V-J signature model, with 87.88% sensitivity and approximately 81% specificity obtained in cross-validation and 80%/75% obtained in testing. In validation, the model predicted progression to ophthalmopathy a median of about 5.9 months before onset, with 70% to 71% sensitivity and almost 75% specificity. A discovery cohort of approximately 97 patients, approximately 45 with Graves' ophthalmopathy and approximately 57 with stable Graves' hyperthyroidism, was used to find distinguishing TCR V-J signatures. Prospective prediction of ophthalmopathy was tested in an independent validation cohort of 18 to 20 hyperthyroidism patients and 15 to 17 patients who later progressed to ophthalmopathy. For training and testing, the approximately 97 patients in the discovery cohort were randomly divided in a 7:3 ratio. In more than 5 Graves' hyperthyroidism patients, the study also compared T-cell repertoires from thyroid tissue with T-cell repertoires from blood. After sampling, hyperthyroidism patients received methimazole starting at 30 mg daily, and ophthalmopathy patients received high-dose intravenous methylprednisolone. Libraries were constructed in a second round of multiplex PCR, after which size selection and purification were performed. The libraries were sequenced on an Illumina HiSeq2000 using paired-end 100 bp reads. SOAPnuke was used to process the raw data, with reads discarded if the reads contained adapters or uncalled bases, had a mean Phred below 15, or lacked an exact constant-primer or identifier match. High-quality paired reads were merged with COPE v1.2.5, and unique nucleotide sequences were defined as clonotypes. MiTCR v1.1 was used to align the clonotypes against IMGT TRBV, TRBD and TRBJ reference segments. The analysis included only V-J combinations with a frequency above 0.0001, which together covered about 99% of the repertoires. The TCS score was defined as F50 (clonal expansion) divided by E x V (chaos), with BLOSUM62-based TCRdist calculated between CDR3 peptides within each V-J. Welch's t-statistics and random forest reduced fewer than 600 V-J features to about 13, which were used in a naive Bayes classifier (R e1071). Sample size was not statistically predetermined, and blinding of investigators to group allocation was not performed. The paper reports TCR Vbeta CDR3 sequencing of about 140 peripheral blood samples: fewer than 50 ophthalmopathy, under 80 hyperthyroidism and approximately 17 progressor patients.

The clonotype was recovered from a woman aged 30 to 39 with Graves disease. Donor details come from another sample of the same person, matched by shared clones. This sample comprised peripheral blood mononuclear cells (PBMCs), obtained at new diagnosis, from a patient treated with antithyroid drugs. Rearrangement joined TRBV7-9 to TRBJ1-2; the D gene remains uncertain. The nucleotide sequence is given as TGTGCCAGCACCCCGCGGCTCGAGGCAGGCTACACCTTC. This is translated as CASTPRLEAGYTF.